This entry concerns a single T cell receptor (beta chain). Its antigen is unknown. The data were obtained in a study of regulatory T cells in long-lasting Graves disease. General study points: Rather than thyroid tissue, only peripheral blood underwent study.

The time point here: newly diagnosed GD, antithyroid drugs for less than 3 months. PBMC-derived RNA was used for the TCR library. CDR1 and CDR2 from the germline V gene are LNHDA and SQIVND (reference sequence). This CDR3 is built from 15 residues. Losses at the gene ends were 1 base for V and 7 bases for J; bases not matched to a gene: 3. CDR3 regions were amplified by Arm-PCR using iRepertoire HTBI primers to build TCR beta libraries. One entry per CDR3 protein results from TCRdb running MiXCR on the multiplex PCR reads. The sample holds 530,000 or so distinct CDR3 sequences, roughly 13% seen once. These sequences were also reported in another study, on T cells in Graves' hyperthyroidism and ophthalmopathy. From that second work: Graves' hyperthyroidism was deemed stable given no ophthalmopathy progression within 18 months.

The sequenced sample was peripheral blood mononuclear cells (PBMCs), obtained at new diagnosis, from a patient treated with antithyroid drugs. The clonotype was recovered from a man aged 25 to 40 with Graves disease. This chain connects TRBV19 to TRBJ2-1; 11 bases match TRBD2. DNA for the CDR3: TGTGCCAGTAGTATAGGGGCTAGCGGGAGGAATGAGCAGTTCTTC. It codes for CASSIGASGRNEQFF.